Sequencing of this T cell receptor (beta chain) was carried out in a study of CD8 T cells in ankylosing spondylitis. Study results and caveats: Past research had described some motif variants in reactive arthritis synovial fluid and blood. In ankylosing spondylitis patients, matched synovial fluid reportedly showed significant enrichment of disease-linked clones.

With regard to this clonotype: What it binds is unknown.

Quantitative molecular-barcoded 5'-RACE generated the TCR beta libraries. TCRdb independently ran MiXCR on the 5' RACE reads; one entry per CDR3 protein. The table lists 150,000 to 200,000 distinct CDR3 sequences, 9.5% to 15% of them singletons. The germline V and J ends were trimmed by 8 bases and 2 bases, with 17 bases remaining between them. Germline V gene sequence: CDR1 MNHNS, CDR2 SASEGT. The CDR3 runs to 15 residues. The specimen sequenced was blood, either unsorted or a sorted T cell fraction (not recorded which). The chain has TRBV6-1 and TRBJ2-3, with D possibly TRBD1 on 6 matching bases. This TCR was recovered from a male donor with ankylosing spondylitis or in good health (not recorded which). Here the CDR3 DNA reads TGTGCCAGCGCACCAGTCACGGGACACACAGATACGCAGTATTTT. This sequence encodes CASAPVTGHTDTQYF.